This T cell receptor beta chain was recorded in a study of OX40 agonist ivuxolimab in advanced cancers. Study-wide context: Mean age approximately 66 years, range 23 to 79; around 80% male.

The study sampled blood at baseline, cycle 4 day 1, and cycle 7 day 1. Method: immunoSEQ multiplex PCR; TCRdb's copy keeps in-frame clones and lacks some. The repertoire holds roughly 95,000 clones, with under 90% as singletons. The sequence was obtained from an adult with an advanced solid tumor such as melanoma, head and neck, liver or kidney cancer. Specimen: CD4+ or CD8+ T cells sorted from blood, collected in a trial of the OX40 agonist ivuxolimab.

CDR3 in DNA: TGTGCCGCGGGTAGTTGGAGCTCCTACGAGCAGTACTTC. Translating gives CAAGSWSSYEQYF. This chain uses TRBV6-1 with TRBJ2-7, with D perhaps TRBD2 (5 bases). V was pared by 11 bases and J by 0 bases, with 14 bases between. The CDR3 spans 13 residues. Germline CDR1 is MNHNS and CDR2 is SASEGT.